Sequencing of this TCR beta chain was carried out in a study of blood T cell repertoires in COVID-19. The wider study: Samples came from the United States, Italy and Spain, spanning acute and convalescent COVID-19. PBMCs, B-cell-depleted T cells, or T cells provided the cDNA or gDNA that made up the material.

Trimming pared 8 bases from V and 0 bases from J, leaving 14 bases between. The CDR3 has 15 amino acids. Germline V CDR1 and CDR2: MDHEN, SYDVKM. Authors' methods: Cell counts per sample came from amplifying reference gene primers. Produced via immunoSEQ multiplex PCR; TCRdb's table is partial and in-frame only. V and J calls and clone size are given by that table; D and trimming were obtained from the DNA. Of 250,000 to 350,000 clones in the sample, roughly 86% are singletons; the top ten hold 1.5% to 2%. The origin of this receptor is a woman aged 45-65 years with acute or convalescent COVID-19. The source material was peripheral blood. The chain joins TRBV28 to TRBJ2-1; D might be TRBD2 (6 bases). CDR3 in DNA: TGTGCCAGCTGCACCGGGACTTTCTCCTACAATGAGCAGTTCTTC. It encodes CASCTGTFSYNEQFF. The full variable domain, rest sourced from reference TRBV28 and TRBJ2-1, is DVKVTQSSRYLVKRTGEKVFLECVQDMDHENMFWYRQDPGLGLRLIYFSYDVKMKEKGDIPEGYSVSREKKERFSLILESASTNQTSMYLCASCTGTFSYNEQFFGPGTRLTVL.